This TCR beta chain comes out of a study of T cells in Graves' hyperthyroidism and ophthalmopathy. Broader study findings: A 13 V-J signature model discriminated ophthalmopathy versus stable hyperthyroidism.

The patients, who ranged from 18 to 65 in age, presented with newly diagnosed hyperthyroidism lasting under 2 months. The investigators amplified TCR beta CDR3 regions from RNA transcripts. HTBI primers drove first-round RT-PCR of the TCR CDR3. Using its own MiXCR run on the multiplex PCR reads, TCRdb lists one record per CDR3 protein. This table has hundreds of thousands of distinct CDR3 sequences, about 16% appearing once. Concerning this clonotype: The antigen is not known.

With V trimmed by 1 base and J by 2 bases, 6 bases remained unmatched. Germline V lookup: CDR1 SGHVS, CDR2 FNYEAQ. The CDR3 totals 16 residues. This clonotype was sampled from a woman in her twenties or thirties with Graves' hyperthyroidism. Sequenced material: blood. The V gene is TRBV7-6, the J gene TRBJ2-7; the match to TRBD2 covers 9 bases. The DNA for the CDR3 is TGTGCCAGCAGCTTAGAGGTTAGCGGGGGAGCCTACGAGCAGTACTTC. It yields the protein CASSLEVSGGAYEQYF. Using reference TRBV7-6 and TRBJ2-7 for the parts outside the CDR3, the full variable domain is GAGVSQSPRYKVTKRGQDVALRCDPISGHVSLYWYRQALGQGPEFLTYFNYEAQQDKSGLPNDRFSAERPEGSISTLTIQRTEQRDSAMYRCASSLEVSGGAYEQYFGPGTRLTVT.